One sample yielded the 10 T cell receptor beta chains listed below, sequenced in a study of T cell repertoires in cytomegalovirus infection. TCRdb reprocessed the reads via MiXCR and lists one record per CDR3 protein. The sample records around 140,000 distinct CDR3 sequences, approximately 30% being singletons. These receptors have no known antigen. The source material was CD8+ T cells from cultured PBMCs, sampled from culture after CMV antigen stimulation. The receptors were sampled from a human donor in good health (CMV status not recorded). Some clones in this sample may be carry-over from other donors' samples.

This clonotype is a singleton in its sample. This chain uses TRBV27 with TRBJ1-1; D gene uncertain. Germline V gives CDR1 MNHEY, CDR2 SMNVEV (reference sequence). The V gene lost 6 bases and the J gene lost 7 bases, with 12 bases spanning the gap. The CDR3 loop spans 12 amino acids. This chain's CDR3 is CASRGGSDEAFF. The CDR3 DNA follows: TGTGCCAGCAGGGGCGGGAGTGATGAAGCTTTCTTT.

A few counts support this clonotype. The chain combines TRBV7-2 with TRBJ2-1, with D possibly being TRBD2 (7 bases). Germline assignment: CDR1 SGHTA and CDR2 FQGNSA. V lost 5 bases, J lost 1 base, and 15 bases lay in between. CDR3 length: 16 amino acids. DNA for the CDR3: TGTGCCAGCAGCCCAACCGGGGGGCGATCCTACAATGAGCAGTTCTTC. Its translation: CASSPTGGRSYNEQFF. The whole variable domain, filled in from reference TRBV7-2 and TRBJ2-1, reads GAGVSQSPSNKVTEKGKDVELRCDPISGHTALYWYRQSLGQGLEFLIYFQGNSAPDKSGLPSDRFSAERTGGSVSTLTIQRTQQEDSAVYLCASSPTGGRSYNEQFFGPGTRLTVL.

This clonotype turned up a few times. The CDR3 DNA reads as TGTGCCAGCAGCCTTCGGGACTCGAGCTCCTACAATGAGCAGTTCTTC. Translation: CASSLRDSSSYNEQFF. The rearrangement uses TRBV7-6 and TRBJ2-1; a weak D match, TRBD2 (6 bases). The CDR3 is made up of 16 amino acids. Germline CDR1 is SGHVS and CDR2 is FNYEAQ. The V end lost 5 bases, the J end lost 0 bases, and 14 bases lay between the germline ends.

The chain employs TRBV11-1 and TRBJ2-3, with TRBD1 identical over 8 bases. This CDR3 contains 14 residues. The junction had 6 bases not matched to a gene; V was cut back by 6 bases and J by 4 bases. CDR1 and CDR2 from the germline V gene are SGHAT and FQDESV (reference sequence). The CDR3 DNA reads TGTGCCAGCAGGGACCGGACAGGGCCAGATACGCAGTATTTT. The encoded protein is CASRDRTGPDTQYF.

The chain uses TRBV28 and TRBJ1-2; D remains ambiguous. There are 13 residues in the CDR3. Germline lookup yields CDR1 MDHEN and CDR2 SYDVKM. V shed 7 bases and J shed 8 bases, with 17 bases lying between them. This CDR3 is CASTSLRLQGYTF. The CDR3 region has the DNA TGTGCCAGCACCTCCTTGAGGCTACAAGGCTACACCTTC.

The J gene is TRBJ2-5, the V gene TRBV4-1; TRBD1 might be the D (7 bases). Germline CDR1 is MGHRA and CDR2 is YSYEKL. The CDR3 loop spans 15 amino acids. With 0 bases removed from V and 5 bases from J, the gap between germline ends came to 13 bases. CDR3 in DNA: TGCGCCAGCAGCCAAGAAGGAGGGGGCGGCGAGACCCAGTACTTC. Translated: CASSQEGGGGETQYF.

This clonotype has just a few counts. V gene TRBV20-1 combines with J gene TRBJ2-2; 7 bases map to TRBD1. Germline V CDR1 and CDR2: DFQATT, SNEGSKA (reference sequence). The CDR3 is 15 residues long. J lost 0 bases, V lost 4 bases, and 5 bases had no gene match. CDR3 nucleotide sequence: TGCAGTGCTACAGACAGGGCTTCGAACACCGGGGAGCTGTTTTTT. As protein: CSATDRASNTGELFF.

V usage is TRBV12-3 or TRBV12-4 and J usage is TRBJ2-1; 7 nucleotides line up with TRBD1. V lost 3 bases and J lost 4; bases outside the gene matches: 6. The length of the CDR3 is 15 residues. CDR3 amino acids: CASSFGAGGYNEQFF. In DNA, the CDR3 is TGTGCCAGCAGTTTTGGGGCAGGGGGATACAATGAGCAGTTCTTC.

This chain connects TRBV7-6 to TRBJ2-2, with TRBD2 as a possible D gene (5 bases). Trimming removed 4 bases from V and 3 bases from J, with 9 bases in between. The CDR3 totals 14 residues. The germline gives CDR1 SGHVS, CDR2 FNYEAQ. Here the CDR3 DNA reads TGTGCCAGCAGCTCTCGGACTGACACCGGGGAGCTGTTTTTT. Its translation: CASSSRTDTGELFF.

The chain recombines TRBV6-6 with TRBJ1-3, with D possibly matching TRBD1 (5 bases). V was clipped by 0 bases and J by 0 bases, with 12 bases between them. CDR3 length: 17 residues. CDR1 and CDR2 (germline): MNHNY, SVGAGI (reference sequence). DNA for the CDR3: TGTGCCAGCAGTTACTCTCTACAGGACCCCTCTGGAAACACCATATATTTT. Translating it yields CASSYSLQDPSGNTIYF.